Listed here are 20 T cell receptor beta chains from one sample, sequenced in a study of OX40 agonist ivuxolimab in advanced cancers. Measured with immunoSEQ multiplex PCR; TCRdb has only the in-frame clones, and not every one. The table has 35,000 to 45,000 clones, approximately 80% seen once. The source material was CD4+ or CD8+ T cells sorted from blood, sampled in a trial of the OX40 agonist ivuxolimab. All receptors derive from an adult with an advanced solid tumor such as melanoma, head and neck, liver or kidney cancer.

The chain links TRBV5-5 to TRBJ1-1; D possibly corresponds to TRBD1 (5 bases). Germline CDR1 is SGHKS and CDR2 is YYEKEE (reference sequence). This CDR3 spans 14 amino acids. V lost 0 bases, J lost 0 bases, and 6 bases lay in between. The CDR3 DNA reads as TGTGCCAGCAGCTTGGGACAGATGAACACTGAAGCTTTCTTT. Translation gives CASSLGQMNTEAFF.

The chain carries TRBV28 and TRBJ2-7; D possibly corresponds to TRBD1 (7 bases). Trimming cost V 6 bases and J 3 bases, with 15 bases left between them. Germline loops: CDR1 MDHEN, CDR2 SYDVKM. CDR3 length: 14 residues. CDR3 sequence: CASRKQGTLYEQYF. CDR3 nucleotide sequence: TGTGCCAGCAGGAAACAGGGGACTCTCTACGAGCAGTACTTC. Drawing the rest from reference TRBV28 and TRBJ2-7, the complete variable domain is DVKVTQSSRYLVKRTGEKVFLECVQDMDHENMFWYRQDPGLGLRLIYFSYDVKMKEKGDIPEGYSVSREKKERFSLILESASTNQTSMYLCASRKQGTLYEQYFGPGTRLTVT.

The rearrangement joins TRBV11-2 to TRBJ2-5; 7 nucleotides align to TRBD2. The J call may be wrong; the DNA end is better matched by TRBJ2-7. The length of the CDR3 is 13 residues. CDR1 and CDR2 (germline): SGHAT, FQNNGV. This CDR3 is CASSLEASGEQYF. CDR3 in DNA: TGTGCCAGCAGCTTAGAAGCTAGCGGCGAGCAGTACTTC.

The chain recombines TRBV4-1 with TRBJ1-5; 8 nucleotides match TRBD1. The CDR3 contains 16 residues. Germline V lookup: CDR1 MGHRA, CDR2 YSYEKL. The trim removed 4 bases at V and 2 bases at J, leaving 7 bases unmatched. The CDR3 DNA sequence: TGCGCCAGCAGCCCCCACGACAGGGGAGGCAATCAGCCCCAGCATTTT. It is translated as CASSPHDRGGNQPQHF.

This clone was detected once. V gene TRBV18 combines with J gene TRBJ1-2; the D gene is possibly TRBD1 (5 bases). Germline V gives CDR1 KGHSH, CDR2 LQKENI. V lost 3 bases, J lost 2 bases, and 7 bases lay in between. The CDR3 has 13 residues. CDR3 bases: TGTGCCAGCTCACCGGCAGGGAACTATGGCTACACCTTC. It codes for CASSPAGNYGYTF.

The genes are TRBV5-1 and TRBJ1-1; possibly TRBD1 for D (5 bases). V shed 3 bases and J shed 7 bases, with 10 bases lying between them. This CDR3 comprises 12 residues. Germline V gene data show CDR1 as SGHRS and CDR2 as YFSETQ. The CDR3 coding sequence is TGCGCCAGCAGCTATGGGACGGGTGAAGCTTTCTTT. As protein: CASSYGTGEAFF.

The J gene is TRBJ1-6, the V gene TRBV18; D call uncertain. CDR1 is KGHSH and CDR2 is LQKENI in the germline V gene. Trimming took 3 bases from V and 6 from J, leaving 9 bases between them. This CDR3 contains 14 residues. CDR3 sequence: CASSPESSNSPLHF. The CDR3 region has the DNA TGTGCCAGCTCACCCGAAAGTAGTAATTCACCCCTCCACTTT.

The chain employs TRBV7-2 and TRBJ2-5; 9 bases match TRBD2. From germline, CDR1 is SGHTA and CDR2 FQGNSA. CDR3 length equals 14 residues. V gave up 4 bases and J gave up 5 bases; unmatched junction bases: 5. The CDR3 here is CASSSGLAGETQYF. CDR3 DNA: TGTGCCAGCAGCTCGGGACTAGCAGGGGAGACCCAGTACTTC.

V is TRBV28 and J is TRBJ2-1; tentative D call: TRBD1 (6 bases). The CDR3 runs to 16 residues. Germline V gene lookup returns CDR1 MDHEN and CDR2 SYDVKM. V gave up 7 bases and J gave up 7 bases, with 23 bases separating them. The chain's CDR3 is CASNLLGAGVENEQFF. For the CDR3, the DNA is TGTGCCAGCAACCTCTTGGGGGCAGGGGTTGAGAATGAGCAGTTCTTC.

This clone has a single count. The rearrangement joins TRBV19 to TRBJ1-1; 10 nucleotides line up with TRBD1. The CDR3 has 16 amino acids. Germline V gene lookup returns CDR1 LNHDA and CDR2 SQIVND (reference sequence). The junction had 14 bases not matched to a gene; V was cut back by 10 bases and J by 3 bases. The CDR3 region is CATDDRGPKGDTEAFF. In DNA form, the CDR3 reads TGTGCCACCGACGACAGGGGGCCGAAGGGAGACACTGAAGCTTTCTTT.

J is TRBJ1-2 and V is TRBV11-2, with TRBD1 matching over 8 bases. The CDR3 contains 13 residues. CDR1 and CDR2 (germline): SGHAT, FQNNGV. After removal of 5 bases from V and 8 bases from J, the junction contained 7 bases not matched to a gene. CDR3 amino acids: CASSTGGWRGYTF. CDR3 nucleotide sequence: TGTGCCAGCAGCACAGGGGGATGGAGGGGCTACACCTTC.

V is TRBV30 and J is TRBJ1-1; TRBD1 aligns across 8 bases. The CDR3 is 12 residues long. V shed 5 bases and J 9 bases; nucleotides not matched to a gene: 8. CDR1 is GTSNPN and CDR2 is SVGIG in the germline V gene (reference sequence). The CDR3 here is CAWGTGTMKAFF. The DNA of the CDR3 is TGTGCCTGGGGGACAGGAACGATGAAAGCTTTCTTT. Supplemented by reference TRBV30 and TRBJ1-1, the full variable domain reads SQTIHQWPATLVQPVGSPLSLECTVEGTSNPNLYWYRQAAGRGLQLLFYSVGIGQISSEVPQNLSASRPQDRQFILSSKKLLLSDSGFYLCAWGTGTMKAFFGQGTRLTVV.

The chain is built from TRBV5-1 and TRBJ2-4; possibly TRBD1 for D (7 bases). The CDR3 is 16 residues long. V was shortened by 4 bases and J by 2 bases, with 16 bases between the two germline ends. Germline CDR1 SGHRS, CDR2 YFSETQ. The CDR3 protein is CASSRGTVDTKNIQYF. The CDR3 DNA reads as TGCGCCAGCAGCCGCGGGACAGTAGACACCAAAAACATTCAGTACTTC. Full variable domain (rest looked up from reference TRBV5-1 and TRBJ2-4): KAGVTQTPRYLIKTRGQQVTLSCSPISGHRSVSWYQQTPGQGLQFLFEYFSETQRNKGNFPGRFSGRQFSNSRSEMNVSTLELGDSALYLCASSRGTVDTKNIQYFGAGTRLSVL.

V is TRBV9 and J is TRBJ1-1; 7 nucleotides agree with TRBD1. The CDR3 is made up of 14 amino acids. Germline lookup yields CDR1 SGDLS and CDR2 YYNGEE. V was clipped by 3 bases and J by 5 bases; unmatched bases: 7. The CDR3 DNA reads as TGTGCCAGCAGCGAGACAGGGAAGGGGACTGAAGCTTTCTTT. Its translation: CASSETGKGTEAFF.

The V call is TRBV7-8, the J call TRBJ1-1, with TRBD1 matching 10 bases. The CDR3 sequence is 17 residues long. The germline gives CDR1 SGHVS, CDR2 FQNEAQ. With V trimmed by 5 bases and J by 2 bases, 11 bases remained unmatched. CDR3 DNA: TGTGCCAGCAGCCCGCAGCGAAGGGACAGGGGTAACACTGAAGCTTTCTTT. This gives the protein CASSPQRRDRGNTEAFF.

CDR3 nucleotides: TGTGCCAGTAGGGATCTGGGGGGAGGAGATACGCAGTATTTT. This sequence encodes CASRDLGGGDTQYF. This chain connects TRBV19 to TRBJ2-3; TRBD2 might be the D (6 bases). Germline V gives CDR1 LNHDA, CDR2 SQIVND (reference sequence). There are 14 residues in the CDR3. The germline V and J ends were trimmed by 6 bases and 5 bases, with 15 bases remaining between them.

V is TRBV29-1 and J is TRBJ2-7, with a tentative D call TRBD2 (6 bases). The CDR3 sequence is 12 residues long. V dropped 7 bases and J dropped 4 bases, with 14 bases sitting between them. Germline loops: CDR1 SQVTM, CDR2 ANQGSEA. CDR3 nucleotide sequence: TGCAGCGCCCAAGGTGGAGGGTACGAGCAGTACTTC. It yields the protein CSAQGGGYEQYF.

This chain joins TRBV4-1 and TRBJ2-5; 9 bases fit TRBD2. J gave up 5 bases and V 0 bases, and 13 bases lay outside the gene matches. The germline gives CDR1 MGHRA, CDR2 YSYEKL. This CDR3 has 18 residues. The CDR3 reads CASSQEGYAGGPRETQYF. The CDR3 nucleotides read TGCGCCAGCAGCCAAGAAGGATATGCGGGGGGGCCGAGGGAGACCCAGTACTTC.

This clone was found once. The chain links TRBV9 to TRBJ2-2; D is perhaps TRBD2 (5 bases). CDR3 size: 15 residues. Trimming left V 0 bases short and J 6 bases short, with 12 bases between. The V gene's germline CDR1 is SGDLS and CDR2 YYNGEE. The CDR3 DNA reads as TGTGCCAGCAGCGTAGATCCTCGGGATCCCGGGGAGCTGTTTTTT. Translation: CASSVDPRDPGELFF. Full variable domain (rest looked up from reference TRBV9 and TRBJ2-2): DSGVTQTPKHLITATGQRVTLRCSPRSGDLSVYWYQQSLDQGLQFLIQYYNGEERAKGNILERFSAQQFPDLHSELNLSSLELGDSALYFCASSVDPRDPGELFFGEGSRLTVL.

The chain employs TRBV7-9 and TRBJ2-7; no definite D call. CDR3 length: 12 residues. Germline V gene sequence: CDR1 SEHNR, CDR2 FQNEAQ (reference sequence). Trimming stripped 1 base from V and 3 bases from J, with 4 bases between. For the CDR3, the DNA is TGTGCCAGCAGCTTAGTTAACTACGAGCAGTACTTC. Its translation: CASSLVNYEQYF.